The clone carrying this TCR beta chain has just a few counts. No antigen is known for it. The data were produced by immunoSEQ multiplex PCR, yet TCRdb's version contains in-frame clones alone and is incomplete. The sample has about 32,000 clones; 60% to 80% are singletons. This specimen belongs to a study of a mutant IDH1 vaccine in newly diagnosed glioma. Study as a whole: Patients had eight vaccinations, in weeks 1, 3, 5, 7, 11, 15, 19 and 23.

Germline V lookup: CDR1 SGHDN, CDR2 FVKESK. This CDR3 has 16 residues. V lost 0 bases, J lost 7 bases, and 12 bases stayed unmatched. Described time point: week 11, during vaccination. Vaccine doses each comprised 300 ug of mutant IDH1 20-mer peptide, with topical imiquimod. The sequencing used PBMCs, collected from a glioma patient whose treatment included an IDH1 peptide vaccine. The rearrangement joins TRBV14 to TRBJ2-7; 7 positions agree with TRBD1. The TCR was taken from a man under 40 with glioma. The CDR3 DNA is TGTGCCAGCAGCCAAGATAAGGGGGCCTTCCCACTTGAGCAGTACTTC. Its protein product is CASSQDKGAFPLEQYF. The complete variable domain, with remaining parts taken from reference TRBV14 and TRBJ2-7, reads EAGVTQFPSHSVIEKGQTVTLRCDPISGHDNLYWYRRVMGKEIKFLLHFVKESKQDESGMPNNRFLAERTGGTYSTLKVQPAELEDSGVYFCASSQDKGAFPLEQYFGPGTRLTVT.